This T cell receptor beta chain was captured by sequencing in a study of human T cells and chemical hapten exposure. As for time point: pre-sensitization, week 0. Treatment described: therapeutic diphenylcyclopropenone sensitization with weekly scalp DPC. Blood collection happened ahead of applying each patch test. The CDR3 consists of 16 residues. Looked up from germline, CDR1 is SGHRS and CDR2 is YFSETQ. Unmatched junction bases numbered 7, after V lost 4 bases and J lost 5 bases. This clonotype was seen many times. TCRdb redid the calling of the RACE reads with MiXCR, one entry per CDR3 protein. The sample holds some 300,000 distinct CDR3 sequences; approximately 5% are singletons and the top ten take approximately 8.2%.

The specimen was whole blood, collected in connection with sensitization to the hapten diphenylcyclopropenone (DPC). The origin of this receptor is a woman younger than 30 with alopecia areata. Some clones in this sample may be carry-over from other donors' samples. The chain uses TRBV5-1 and TRBJ2-3; 13 bases align to TRBD2. The CDR3 bases are TGCGCCAGCAGCCCCGGGACTAGCGGGGTAGGAGATACGCAGTATTTT. Translating it yields CASSPGTSGVGDTQYF.